A single sample gave rise to the 14 T cell receptor beta chains below, sequenced in a study of Graves' ophthalmopathy and Graves' hyperthyroidism. RNA transcripts were the source from which TCR beta CDR3 regions were amplified. After a first-round RT-PCR with HTBI primers, a second-round multiplex PCR was run. TCRdb itself ran the multiplex PCR reads through MiXCR, one entry per CDR3 protein. The sample contains 150,000 to 200,000 distinct CDR3 sequences, over 35% of which appear only once. Sequencing input: peripheral blood. The receptors stem from a woman in her 40s with Graves' ophthalmopathy.

Ten or more counts support this clonotype. The chain links TRBV27 to TRBJ1-2; D is ambiguous. The germline V and J ends were trimmed by 1 base and 2 bases, with 8 bases remaining between them. Germline values: CDR1 MNHEY, CDR2 SMNVEV (reference sequence). CDR3 length: 14 residues. The CDR3 sequence: CASSLYGENYGYTF. The DNA of the CDR3 is TGTGCCAGCAGTTTATATGGGGAAAACTATGGCTACACCTTC.

V and J are TRBV5-5 and TRBJ2-5; D is possibly TRBD1 or TRBD2 (6 bases each). The CDR3 length is 16 residues. Germline lookup yields CDR1 SGHKS and CDR2 YYEKEE (reference sequence). V lost 0 bases and J 2 bases, leaving 14 bases between the germline ends. CDR3 residues: CASSLAQGGFQETQYF. The CDR3 region has the DNA TGTGCCAGCAGCTTGGCACAGGGAGGTTTTCAAGAGACCCAGTACTTC.

At least ten counts were recorded for this clonotype. The chain joins TRBV7-2 to TRBJ1-2; D remains unclear. CDR3 length: 13 amino acids. Per the germline V gene, CDR1 is SGHTA and CDR2 is FQGNSA. Trimming pared 0 bases from V and 5 bases from J, leaving 7 bases between. The CDR3 protein is CASSLATRYGYTF. CDR3 nucleotide sequence: TGTGCCAGCAGCTTAGCAACAAGATATGGCTACACCTTC.

V and J are TRBV6-5 and TRBJ1-6; D gene unclear. Trimming shortened V by 5 bases and J by 6 bases, and 11 bases separated the two germline ends. The CDR3 is 14 amino acids. Germline CDR1 reads MNHEY; CDR2 reads SVGAGI. CDR3 loop: CASSPRHSNSPLHF. The CDR3 nucleotides are TGTGCCAGCAGTCCGCGACACTCTAATTCACCCCTCCACTTT.

This rearrangement joins TRBV6-1 to TRBJ2-7, with D hard to call. The CDR3 totals 14 residues. Germline CDR1 reads MNHNS; CDR2 reads SASEGT. Trimming pared 3 bases from V and 2 bases from J, leaving 11 bases between. The CDR3 spells CASSDGLLPYEQYF. CDR3 DNA sequence: TGTGCCAGCAGTGATGGGCTACTTCCCTACGAGCAGTACTTC.

The rearrangement links TRBV6-1 to TRBJ2-4, with D maybe TRBD2 (5 bases). CDR3 size: 12 residues. Trimming took off 6 bases at V and 7 bases at J, with 10 bases between the two ends. Germline CDR1 is MNHNS and CDR2 is SASEGT. CDR3 in amino acids: CASRRTGNIQYF. For the CDR3, the DNA is TGTGCCAGCAGGAGGACGGGGAACATTCAGTACTTC.

The CDR3 reads CSALGDTEAFF. CDR3 DNA sequence: TGCAGCGCCTTGGGGGACACTGAAGCTTTCTTT. J is TRBJ1-1 and V is TRBV29-1; the D gene is possibly TRBD1 (5 bases). V was shortened by 7 bases and J by 3 bases, with 9 bases between the two germline ends. The germline CDR1 and CDR2 sequences are SQVTM and ANQGSEA. The CDR3 extends over 11 amino acids.

V usage is TRBV19 and J usage is TRBJ1-1, with no clear D. With 5 bases removed from V and 1 base from J, the gap between germline ends came to 8 bases. Germline V CDR1 and CDR2: LNHDA, SQIVND (reference sequence). The CDR3 length is 13 residues. Here the CDR3 reads CASSQDKNTEAFF. The CDR3 bases are TGTGCCAGTAGTCAAGACAAGAACACTGAAGCTTTCTTT.

This clonotype was observed many times. The genes are TRBV12-3 or TRBV12-4 and TRBJ2-5; D remains ambiguous. Trimming took 2 bases from V and 4 from J, leaving 8 bases between them. The CDR3 runs to 13 residues. The CDR3 DNA reads TGTGCCAGCAGTTTACGCAGGATAGAGACCCAGTACTTC. It yields the protein CASSLRRIETQYF.

This clonotype has at least ten counts. The rearrangement joins TRBV6-6 to TRBJ1-6; D might be TRBD1 (5 bases). V was trimmed by 0 bases and J by 12 bases, leaving 6 bases between them. This CDR3 spans 12 amino acids. Germline lookup yields CDR1 MNHNY and CDR2 SVGAGI (reference sequence). The CDR3 is CASSYSGQPLHF. Written as DNA, the CDR3 is TGTGCCAGCAGTTACTCCGGACAACCCCTCCACTTT.

This clonotype was seen many times. This chain connects TRBV12-3 or TRBV12-4 to TRBJ2-5; 7 positions agree with TRBD2. The V and J ends lost 8 bases and 5 bases, in that order; junction bases with no gene match: 5. The CDR3 has 12 residues. CDR3 DNA sequence: TGTGCCAGCGGGAGGGGTTCCGAGACCCAGTACTTC. Its protein product is CASGRGSETQYF.

This clonotype was observed at least ten times. The V call is TRBV28, the J call TRBJ2-5, with 7 nucleotides matching TRBD2. CDR1 MDHEN and CDR2 SYDVKM come from the germline V gene. The CDR3 sequence is 14 residues long. After removal of 8 bases from V and 1 base from J, the junction contained 7 bases not matched to a gene. The CDR3 is CASARLAFQETQYF. The CDR3 DNA reads as TGTGCCAGCGCACGACTAGCCTTCCAAGAGACCCAGTACTTC.

This rearrangement joins TRBV7-2 to TRBJ1-1; the match to TRBD1 covers 7 bases. The length of the CDR3 is 15 residues. Germline V gives CDR1 SGHTA, CDR2 FQGNSA. Trimming at V came to 2 bases and at J to 4 bases, leaving 7 bases not matched to a gene. The CDR3, as DNA: TGTGCCAGCAGCTTAACGGGGCAGGGGGGCACTGAAGCTTTCTTT. Its translation: CASSLTGQGGTEAFF.

CDR3 nucleotides: TGCGCCAGCAGCTTGTACGGCCAAGGGGAGCAGTTCTTC. Translation: CASSLYGQGEQFF. The V and J genes are TRBV5-1 and TRBJ2-1; no definite D call. The CDR3 is 13 residues long. Germline-derived CDR1 and CDR2 are SGHRS and YFSETQ. Trimming took 1 base from V and 10 from J, leaving 12 bases between them.